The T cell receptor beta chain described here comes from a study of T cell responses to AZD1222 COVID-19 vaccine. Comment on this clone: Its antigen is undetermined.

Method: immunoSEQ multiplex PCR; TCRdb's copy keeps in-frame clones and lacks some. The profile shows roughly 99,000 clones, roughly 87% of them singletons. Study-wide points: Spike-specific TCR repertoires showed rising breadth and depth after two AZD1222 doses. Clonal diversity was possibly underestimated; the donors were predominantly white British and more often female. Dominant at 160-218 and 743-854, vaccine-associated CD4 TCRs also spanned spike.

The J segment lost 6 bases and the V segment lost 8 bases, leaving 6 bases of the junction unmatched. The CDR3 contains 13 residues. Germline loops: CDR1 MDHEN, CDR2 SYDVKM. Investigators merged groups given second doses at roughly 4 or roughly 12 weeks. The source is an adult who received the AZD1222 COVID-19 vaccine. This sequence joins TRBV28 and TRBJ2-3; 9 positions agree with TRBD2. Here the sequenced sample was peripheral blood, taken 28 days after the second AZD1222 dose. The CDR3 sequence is CASRGGGDDTQYF. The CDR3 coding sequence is TGTGCCAGCCGCGGGGGGGGTGACGATACGCAGTATTTT. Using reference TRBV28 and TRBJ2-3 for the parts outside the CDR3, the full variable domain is DVKVTQSSRYLVKRTGEKVFLECVQDMDHENMFWYRQDPGLGLRLIYFSYDVKMKEKGDIPEGYSVSREKKERFSLILESASTNQTSMYLCASRGGGDDTQYFGPGTRLTVL.